The 17 T cell receptor beta chains below were found in one sample sequenced in a study of cytomegalovirus exposure and HLA in healthy donors. This PCR relied on a set of 60 Vbeta primers and 13 Jbeta primers. The assay was immunoSEQ multiplex PCR, and TCRdb's table has in-frame clones only and misses some. The sample includes 100,000 to 150,000 clones, about 74% of them seen just once. The sample taken for sequencing was PBMCs. Receptors originate from a man aged 25-40 years in good health and CMV-seronegative.

The table lists this clone with a few counts. The chain combines TRBV5-4 with TRBJ1-1; 8 positions match TRBD1. Germline CDR1 reads SGHNT; CDR2 reads YYREEE (reference sequence). The CDR3 contains 14 residues. V was pared by 4 bases and J by 4 bases, with 6 bases of the junction left unmatched. The CDR3 spells CASSRHTGGTEAFF. In nucleotides, the CDR3 is TGTGCCAGCAGCCGTCACACAGGGGGCACTGAAGCTTTCTTT.

The CDR3 loop reads CASSFERGLDTEAFF. The CDR3 DNA is TGTGCCAGCAGCTTCGAGAGGGGGCTGGACACTGAAGCTTTCTTT. The V gene is TRBV7-9, the J gene TRBJ1-1; 7 nucleotides align to TRBD1. The germline V gene encodes CDR1 SEHNR and CDR2 FQNEAQ (reference sequence). This CDR3 is 15 amino acids long. V lost 3 bases, J lost 3 bases, and 7 bases stayed unmatched.

The V gene is TRBV5-1, the J gene TRBJ2-1, with D tentatively TRBD1 (6 bases). CDR1 SGHRS and CDR2 YFSETQ come from the germline V gene. V lost 2 bases and J 6 bases, leaving 15 bases between the germline ends. The CDR3 consists of 15 residues. Here the CDR3 DNA reads TGCGCCAGCAGCTTTCTAATTGACAGGCCCAATGAGCAGTTCTTC. Its translation: CASSFLIDRPNEQFF.

On this clone itself: The junction shows a germline mismatch at one end, possibly a read error. This rearrangement joins TRBV19 to TRBJ2-3; 8 bases match TRBD1. Per germline, CDR1 LNHDA and CDR2 SQIVND (reference sequence). The CDR3 is 16 residues long. CDR3 sequence: CARSLSTGGWADTQYF. The CDR3 bases are TGTGCCCGTAGTCTGTCCACAGGGGGGTGGGCAGATACGCAGTATTTT.

This chain uses TRBV28 with TRBJ1-2; D remains unclear. Germline assignment: CDR1 MDHEN and CDR2 SYDVKM. Trimming stripped 4 bases from V and 4 bases from J, with 10 bases between. The CDR3 sequence is 13 residues long. The CDR3 DNA reads TGTGCCAGCAGTTCCTCCCCCCTCTATGGCTACACCTTC. Its protein product is CASSSSPLYGYTF.

This rearrangement joins TRBV28 to TRBJ1-3; maybe TRBD1 (5 bases). Germline assignment: CDR1 MDHEN and CDR2 SYDVKM. V was trimmed by 6 bases and J by 4 bases, leaving 16 bases between them. The length of the CDR3 is 15 residues. CDR3 region: CASSLLGRVGNTIYF. DNA of the CDR3: TGTGCCAGCAGCCTCCTCGGCAGGGTCGGAAACACCATATATTTT. Supplemented by reference TRBV28 and TRBJ1-3, the full variable domain reads DVKVTQSSRYLVKRTGEKVFLECVQDMDHENMFWYRQDPGLGLRLIYFSYDVKMKEKGDIPEGYSVSREKKERFSLILESASTNQTSMYLCASSLLGRVGNTIYFGEGSWLTVV.

A single count supports this clone. The V call is TRBV27, the J call TRBJ2-7; 14 bases match TRBD2. The V gene end was trimmed by 2 bases and the J gene end by 3 bases; junction bases not matched to a gene: 3. Germline V gives CDR1 MNHEY, CDR2 SMNVEV (reference sequence). This CDR3 region has 16 residues. This chain's CDR3 is CASSLEGTSGGYEQYF. The CDR3 DNA sequence: TGTGCCAGCAGTTTAGAAGGGACTAGCGGGGGCTACGAGCAGTACTTC.

A few counts support this clone. The chain combines TRBV28 with TRBJ2-7; tentatively, D is TRBD1 (5 bases). This CDR3 region has 17 residues. CDR1 is MDHEN and CDR2 is SYDVKM in the germline V gene. The V and J ends lost 7 bases and 0 bases respectively, with 22 bases between them. The CDR3: CASTVFGGAPTSYEQYF. The CDR3 DNA is TGTGCCAGCACTGTTTTCGGTGGGGCTCCGACCTCCTACGAGCAGTACTTC.

The rearrangement joins TRBV18 to TRBJ1-1; 7 nucleotides agree with TRBD1. The CDR3 has 17 residues. Germline-derived CDR1 and CDR2 are KGHSH and LQKENI. The J segment lost 2 bases and the V segment lost 3 bases, leaving 12 bases of the junction unmatched. The DNA for the CDR3 is TGTGCCAGCTCACCCAGGACAGGCCAGGGGTTAAACACTGAAGCTTTCTTT. It translates to CASSPRTGQGLNTEAFF.

The rearrangement joins TRBV2 to TRBJ2-3, with TRBD1 identical over 8 bases. Germline lookup yields CDR1 SNHLY and CDR2 FYNNEI. This CDR3 is 14 amino acids long. Trimming removed 7 bases from V and 4 bases from J; junction bases left unmatched: 7. CDR3 residues: CASKGQGGPDTQYF. The CDR3 DNA follows: TGTGCCAGCAAAGGACAGGGAGGCCCAGATACGCAGTATTTT. Complete variable domain (other parts from reference TRBV2 and TRBJ2-3): EPEVTQTPSHQVTQMGQEVILRCVPISNHLYFYWYRQILGQKVEFLVSFYNNEISEKSEIFDDQFSVERPDGSNFTLKIRSTKLEDSAMYFCASKGQGGPDTQYFGPGTRLTVL.

The rearrangement links TRBV7-9 to TRBJ2-5, with 10 bases that match TRBD1. Germline V CDR1 and CDR2: SEHNR, FQNEAQ (reference sequence). After removal of 0 bases from V and 5 bases from J, the junction contained 6 bases not matched to a gene. The CDR3 loop spans 16 amino acids. CDR3 loop: CASSLAGQGTGETQYF. As DNA, the CDR3 is TGTGCCAGCAGCTTAGCGGGACAGGGGACTGGGGAGACCCAGTACTTC.

The chain is built from TRBV13 and TRBJ2-4; D remains ambiguous. Trimming stripped 2 bases from V and 0 bases from J, with 11 bases between. Germline-derived CDR1 and CDR2 are PRHDT and FYEKMQ (reference sequence). This CDR3 contains 16 residues. The CDR3 bases are TGTGCCAGCAGCTTATTCCAGAAATTAGCCAAAAACATTCAGTACTTC. Amino acid sequence: CASSLFQKLAKNIQYF.

This chain uses TRBV18 with TRBJ2-7; 7 bases are shared with TRBD1. Germline V gene lookup returns CDR1 KGHSH and CDR2 LQKENI. Unmatched junction bases numbered 2, after V lost 0 bases and J lost 0 bases. The CDR3 covers 15 residues. The DNA for the CDR3 is TGTGCCAGCTCACCACCCGGACAGGCCTCCTACGAGCAGTACTTC. Protein sequence: CASSPPGQASYEQYF.

The CDR3 protein is CASSADWRGQGVPYEQYF. CDR3 nucleotides: TGTGCCAGCAGCGCCGATTGGAGGGGACAGGGGGTTCCCTACGAGCAGTACTTC. V and J are TRBV9 and TRBJ2-7, with 11 bases identical to TRBD1. The CDR3 contains 18 residues. J gave up 2 bases and V 3 bases, and 13 bases lay outside the gene matches. CDR1 SGDLS and CDR2 YYNGEE come from the germline V gene. Complete variable domain (other parts from reference TRBV9 and TRBJ2-7): DSGVTQTPKHLITATGQRVTLRCSPRSGDLSVYWYQQSLDQGLQFLIQYYNGEERAKGNILERFSAQQFPDLHSELNLSSLELGDSALYFCASSADWRGQGVPYEQYFGPGTRLTVT.

The rearrangement joins TRBV27 to TRBJ2-5, with D maybe TRBD2 (5 bases). Deletions cut 5 bases from V and 0 bases from J, with 16 bases between. The CDR3 sequence is 16 residues long. The germline V gene has CDR1 MNHEY and CDR2 SMNVEV (reference sequence). CDR3 amino acids: CASSLLPSGYQETQYF. The CDR3 bases are TGTGCCAGCAGTCTACTACCCTCGGGATACCAAGAGACCCAGTACTTC.

This clone showed up just a few times. V usage is TRBV5-6 and J usage is TRBJ2-5, with a tentative D call TRBD1 (6 bases). V lost 3 bases, J lost 2 bases, and 20 bases lay in between. From germline, CDR1 is SGHDT and CDR2 YYEEEE. The CDR3 runs 17 residues. DNA for the CDR3: TGTGCCAGCAGCTACGAGGCGGTTGGGGGCCTGCAAGAGACCCAGTACTTC. Encoded protein: CASSYEAVGGLQETQYF.

This clone was observed a single time. CDR3 in amino acids: CASSLGQSVGQFF. DNA of the CDR3: TGTGCCAGCAGTTTAGGACAGTCGGTAGGGCAGTTCTTC. The chain employs TRBV28 and TRBJ2-1, with D perhaps matching TRBD1 (6 bases). The CDR3 is 13 amino acids. V was pared by 2 bases and J by 12 bases, with 14 bases between. Germline-derived CDR1 and CDR2 are MDHEN and SYDVKM.